This TCR beta chain came from a study of long-term antiretroviral therapy in people with HIV. Sequencing used immunoSEQ v3.0 at survey level. The repertoire was sequenced with immunoSEQ multiplex PCR; TCRdb's copy has only in-frame clones and lacks some. The sample has 45,000 to 50,000 clones, around 84% seen once. Study observations and caveats: Blood draws took place between about 2004 and 2018 and possibly involved older ART regimens. Compared with controls, HIV repertoires showed narrower CDR3 length ranges. Pre-ART expanded clones dominated the repertoire at every time point.

The CDR3 has 16 residues. Between the trimmed V and J ends, which lost 1 base and 1 base, there was a span of 12 bases. CDR1 is MGHRA and CDR2 is YSYEKL in the germline V gene. In regard to this clone: As yet, its antigen is unknown.

The clonotype originates from a woman aged 18-30 years with HIV. The sequencing here drew on unsorted PBMCs, taken 0.8 years after starting antiretroviral therapy. The chain is built from TRBV4-1 and TRBJ2-3; D remains unclear. CDR3 sequence reads: CASSQVQISGTDTQYF. CDR3 coding DNA: TGCGCCAGCAGCCAAGTCCAAATTTCTGGCACAGATACGCAGTATTTT.